The TCR beta chain described here comes from a study of CD8 T cells in ankylosing spondylitis (TCRdb year 2017). The study in broad terms: The study profiled T cell receptor beta repertoires in healthy donors and ankylosing spondylitis patients to find disease-linked TCR variants. Samples of peripheral blood were taken, and for ankylosing spondylitis patients, synovial fluid was collected as well. The full study cohort was made up of 20 to 25 ankylosing spondylitis patients and 95 to 130 healthy donors. Study-wide conclusions, independent of this receptor: Some TCR beta motif variants had previously been reported in synovial fluid and blood of reactive arthritis patients, which suggested common disease-initiation mechanisms. Blood from ankylosing spondylitis patients appeared to be characterized by a TCR beta motif composed of about eight highly homologous amino acid variants. The disease-linked clones had a CD8+ phenotype and were found at relatively low frequencies in peripheral blood. The disease-linked clones were reported as significantly enriched in matched synovial fluid samples from ankylosing spondylitis patients.

This clonotype showed up many times. The antigen this receptor binds is unknown. Per-nucleotide qualities are absent, and no much larger clonotype sits a single base away. Sequenced on an Illumina HiSeq 2500. Quantitative 5'-RACE with molecular barcodes was the method used to prepare the TCR beta libraries. The original pipeline was this. To identify disease-linked TCR variants, a new computational method was used, one built on a probabilistic model of VDJ rearrangement. TCRdb's own reprocessing of the public reads used fastp at Q25 and MiXCR and kept productive beta chains. Duplicate CDR3 protein sequences are folded into a single record with the most common DNA and genes. In this record, the V and J calls reflect TCRdb's handling and not the investigators' own analysis. In this sample the table shows under 150,000 distinct CDR3 sequences, approximately 10% of which occur a single time. Together, the top ten hold roughly 3.4% of the sample.

CDR1 and CDR2 (SGHRS, YFSETQ) derive from the germline V gene. There are 17 amino acids in the CDR3, from cysteine to phenylalanine inclusive. Only the CDR3 DNA is retained, 51 bases long and in frame from the first base. V is shortened by 4 bases, J by 0 bases, and the region joining them spans 19 bases. The chain joins TRBV5-1 to TRBJ1-1; the D gene identity is not certain. This clonotype was obtained from a male donor with ankylosing spondylitis or in good health (not recorded which). Sequencing input: blood, either unsorted or a sorted T cell fraction (not recorded which). The DNA sequence is TGCGCCAGCAGCCTAAGCGTGGCAGCTTCCATGAACACTGAAGCTTTCTTT. Its product reads: CASSLSVAASMNTEAFF.